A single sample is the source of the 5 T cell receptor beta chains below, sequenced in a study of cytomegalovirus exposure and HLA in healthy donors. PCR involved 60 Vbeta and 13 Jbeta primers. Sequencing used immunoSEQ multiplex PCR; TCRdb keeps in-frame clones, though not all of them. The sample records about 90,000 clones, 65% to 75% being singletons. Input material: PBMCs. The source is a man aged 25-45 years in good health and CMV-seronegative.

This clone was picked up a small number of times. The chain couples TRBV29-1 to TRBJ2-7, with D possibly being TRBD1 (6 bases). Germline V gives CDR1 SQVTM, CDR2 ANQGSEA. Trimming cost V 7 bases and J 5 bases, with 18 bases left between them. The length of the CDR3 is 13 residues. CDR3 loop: CSAGRSGDDEQYF. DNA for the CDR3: TGCAGCGCCGGCCGTTCAGGGGACGACGAGCAGTACTTC.

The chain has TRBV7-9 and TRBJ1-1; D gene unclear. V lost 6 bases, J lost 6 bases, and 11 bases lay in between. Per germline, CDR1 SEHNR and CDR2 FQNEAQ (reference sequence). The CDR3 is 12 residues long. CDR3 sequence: CASSTMSAEAFF. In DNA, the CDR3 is TGTGCCAGCAGTACAATGTCAGCTGAAGCTTTCTTT. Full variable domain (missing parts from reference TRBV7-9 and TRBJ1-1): DTGVSQNPRHKITKRGQNVTFRCDPISEHNRLYWYRQTLGQGPEFLTYFQNEAQLEKSRLLSDRFSAERPKGSFSTLEIQRTEQGDSAMYLCASSTMSAEAFFGQGTRLTVV.

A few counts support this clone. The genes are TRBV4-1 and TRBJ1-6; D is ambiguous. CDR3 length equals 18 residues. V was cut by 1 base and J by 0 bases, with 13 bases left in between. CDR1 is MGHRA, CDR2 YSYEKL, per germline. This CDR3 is CASSQAPGLSSYNSPLHF. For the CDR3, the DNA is TGCGCCAGCAGCCAAGCCCCAGGACTTAGCTCCTATAATTCACCCCTCCACTTT.

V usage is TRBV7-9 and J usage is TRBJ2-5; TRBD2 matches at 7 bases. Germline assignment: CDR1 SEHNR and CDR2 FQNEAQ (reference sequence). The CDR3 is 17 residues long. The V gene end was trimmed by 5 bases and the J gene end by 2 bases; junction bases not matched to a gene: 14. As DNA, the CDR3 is TGTGCCAGCAGCCTAGGGAGGGTAACGACAGCTCAAGAGACCCAGTACTTC. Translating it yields CASSLGRVTTAQETQYF.

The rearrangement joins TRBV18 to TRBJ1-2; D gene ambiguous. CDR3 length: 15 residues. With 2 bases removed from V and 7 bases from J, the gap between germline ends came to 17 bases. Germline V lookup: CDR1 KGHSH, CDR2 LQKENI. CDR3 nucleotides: TGTGCCAGCTCACCAAGGACTAGCTTCCCACTTGGCTACACCTTC. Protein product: CASSPRTSFPLGYTF.